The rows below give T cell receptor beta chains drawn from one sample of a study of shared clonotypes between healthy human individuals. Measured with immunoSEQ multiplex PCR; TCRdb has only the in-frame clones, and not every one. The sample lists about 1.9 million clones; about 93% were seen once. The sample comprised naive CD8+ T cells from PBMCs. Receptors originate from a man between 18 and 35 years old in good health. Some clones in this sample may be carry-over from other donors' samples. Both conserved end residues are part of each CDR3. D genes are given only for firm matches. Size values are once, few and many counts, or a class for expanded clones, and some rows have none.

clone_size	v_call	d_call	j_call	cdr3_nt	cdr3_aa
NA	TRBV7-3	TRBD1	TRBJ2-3	TGTGCCAGCAGCCCCCGACAGGGGGTGGACACAGATACGCAGTATTTT	CASSPRQGVDTDTQYF
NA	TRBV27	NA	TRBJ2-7	TGTGCCAGCAGTTTAGGACTCGCGTCCTACGAGCAGTACTTC	CASSLGLASYEQYF
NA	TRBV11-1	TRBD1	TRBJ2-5	TGTGCCAGCAGCAGTCGACAGGGGGAACAAGAGACCCAGTACTTC	CASSSRQGEQETQYF
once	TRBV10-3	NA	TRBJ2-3	TGTGCCACCGCACAGGAGGGACCAGATACGCAGTATTTT	CATAQEGPDTQYF
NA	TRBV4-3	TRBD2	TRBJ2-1	TGCGCCAGCAGCCAAGATAGGACTAGCGGCCACGTAATAACTAATGAGCAGTTCTTC	CASSQDRTSGHVITNEQFF
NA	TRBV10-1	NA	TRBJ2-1	TGCGCCAGCAGTCAAACGGGACTCGGGGCTGAGCAGTTCTTC	CASSQTGLGAEQFF
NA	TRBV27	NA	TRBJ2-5	TGTGCCAGCAGTCCCTCTAGTTGGCAGAGAGACAAAGAGACCCAGTACTTC	CASSPSSWQRDKETQYF
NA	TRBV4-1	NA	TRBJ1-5	TGCGCCAGCAGCCACCCTTATAGCAATCAGCCCCAGCATTTT	CASSHPYSNQPQHF
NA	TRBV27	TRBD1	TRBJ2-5	TGTGCCAGCAGTTTTCAGGGGGCTGTTGGGGAGACCCAGTACTTC	CASSFQGAVGETQYF
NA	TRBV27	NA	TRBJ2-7	TGTGCCACCCGGGACGCAGGAACCTACGAGCAGTACTTC	CATRDAGTYEQYF
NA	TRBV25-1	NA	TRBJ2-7	TGTGCCAGCAGTGATCAGGCCTACGAGCAGTACTTC	CASSDQAYEQYF
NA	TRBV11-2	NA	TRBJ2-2	TGTGCCAGCAGCTTAAGGGCAGCGAACACCGGGGAGCTGTTTTTT	CASSLRAANTGELFF
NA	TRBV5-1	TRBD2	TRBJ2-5	TGCGCCACCTCCACAAGCGGAGCGGGAGGGCCGCGAGGGGAGACCCAGTACTTC	CATSTSGAGGPRGETQYF
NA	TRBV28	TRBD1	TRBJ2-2	TGTGCCAGCAGTTCCCGACAGGGTCTTAACACCGGGGAGCTGTTTTTT	CASSSRQGLNTGELFF
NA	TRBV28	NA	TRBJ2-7	TGTGCCAGCAGTTTGCCAGGACTGATCTACGAGCAGTACTTC	CASSLPGLIYEQYF
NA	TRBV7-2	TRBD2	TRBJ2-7	TGTGCCAGCAGCTTAGGGGCGGGAGGGCCCAACGAGCAGTACTTC	CASSLGAGGPNEQYF
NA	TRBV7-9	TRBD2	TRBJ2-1	TGTGCCAGCAGCCGTGTTCTTAGCGGGCAAGAGCAGTTCTTC	CASSRVLSGQEQFF
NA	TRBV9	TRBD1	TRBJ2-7	TGTGCCAGCAGCCCGGGACAGCTCCCTAACGACGAGCAGTACTTC	CASSPGQLPNDEQYF
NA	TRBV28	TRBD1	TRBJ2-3	TGTGCCAGCAGTCTAGGACAGGTTAGCACAGATACGCAGTATTTT	CASSLGQVSTDTQYF
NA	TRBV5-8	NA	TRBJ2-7	TGTGCCAGCAGCTTGGAGGGGAACGAGCAGTACTTC	CASSLEGNEQYF
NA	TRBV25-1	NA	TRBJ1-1	TGTGCCAGCAGTGAATTGAGGGGCGAAGGAGCTGAAGCTTTCTTT	CASSELRGEGAEAFF
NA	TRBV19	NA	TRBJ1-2	TGTGCCAGTACCTCAGGGCTGGCTGGCTACACCTTC	CASTSGLAGYTF
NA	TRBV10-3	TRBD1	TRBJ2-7	TGTGCCATCAGCGCTGAGACAGGGGGATGGGAGCAGTACTTC	CAISAETGGWEQYF
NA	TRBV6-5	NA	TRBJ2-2	TGTGCCAGCAGTTACGGAGACACCGGGGAGCTGTTTTTT	CASSYGDTGELFF
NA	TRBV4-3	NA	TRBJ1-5	TGCGCCAGCAGCCAAGACCGACTGGGCAATCAGCCCCAGCATTTT	CASSQDRLGNQPQHF
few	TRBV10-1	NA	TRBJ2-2	TGCGCCAGCAGCGGCCGTGTAAACACCGGGGAGCTGTTTTTT	CASSGRVNTGELFF
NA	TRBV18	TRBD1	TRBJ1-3	TGTGCCAGCTCATTGGGGGGGAAAATAGGACAGGTCGCCGGAAACACCATATATTTT	CASSLGGKIGQVAGNTIYF
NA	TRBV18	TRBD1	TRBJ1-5	TGTGCCAGCTCAGGGGGACAGAACGCCAATCAGCCCCAGCATTTT	CASSGGQNANQPQHF
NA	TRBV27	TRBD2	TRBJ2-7	TGTGCCAGCAGTCCACTTTATAGCGGGAGCAGCTCCTACGAGCAGTACTTC	CASSPLYSGSSSYEQYF
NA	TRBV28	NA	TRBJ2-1	TGTGCCAGCAGCTTGCGGGGAGCCGCCAATGAGCAGTTCTTC	CASSLRGAANEQFF
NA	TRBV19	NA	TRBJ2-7	TGTGCCAGTAGTGGACTGAAGATGAGCTCCTACGAGCAGTACTTC	CASSGLKMSSYEQYF
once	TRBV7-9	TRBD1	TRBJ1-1	TGTGCCAGCAGCTTAACAGGGGGCGTGAACACTGAAGCTTTCTTT	CASSLTGGVNTEAFF
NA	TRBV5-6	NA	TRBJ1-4	TGTGCCAGCAGCTTCGGGGTCGCTAATGAAAAACTGTTTTTT	CASSFGVANEKLFF
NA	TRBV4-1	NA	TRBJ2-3	TGCGCCAGCAGCCCCGAATCTAGTACAGATACGCAGTATTTT	CASSPESSTDTQYF
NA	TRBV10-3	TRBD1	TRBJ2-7	TGTGCCATCAGTGAGTCGACAGGGGGCAATGCCTACGAGCAGTACTTC	CAISESTGGNAYEQYF
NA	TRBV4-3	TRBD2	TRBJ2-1	TGCGCCAGCAGCCTGGGACTAGCGGGAGCTAATGAGCAGTTCTTC	CASSLGLAGANEQFF
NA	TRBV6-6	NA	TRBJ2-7	TGTGCCAGCAGTTACTCAGCAGGGGAGAGCTACGAGCAGTACTTC	CASSYSAGESYEQYF
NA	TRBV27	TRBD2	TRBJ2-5	TGTGCCAGCAGTTTATCCCCAGCCGGACTAGCGGGTGCCCCAGAGACCCAGTACTTC	CASSLSPAGLAGAPETQYF
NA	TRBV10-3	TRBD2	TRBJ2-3	TGTGCCATCAGTGAGGGCGCTAGCGGTATCACAGATACGCAGTATTTT	CAISEGASGITDTQYF
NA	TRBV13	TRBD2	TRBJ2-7	TGTGCCAGCAATCTAGCGGGAGGGCCCCAGGGCGAGCAGTACTTC	CASNLAGGPQGEQYF
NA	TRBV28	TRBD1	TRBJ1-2	TGTGCCAGCTCATACCTAGGGGGCGCTTTATATGGCTACACCTTC	CASSYLGGALYGYTF
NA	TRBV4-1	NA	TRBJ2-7	TGCGCCAGCAGCCAAGCCTTCGGGTCCTCGGGTTACGAGCAGTACTTC	CASSQAFGSSGYEQYF
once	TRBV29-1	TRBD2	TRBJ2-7	TGCAGCGTATTTGGGGGGACTAGCGGTTCCTACGAGCAGTACTTC	CSVFGGTSGSYEQYF
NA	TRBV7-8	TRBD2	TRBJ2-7	TGTGCCAGCAGCTCCGGGACTAGCGGGTCCAACTACGAGCAGTACTTC	CASSSGTSGSNYEQYF
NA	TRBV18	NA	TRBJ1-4	TGTGCCAGCTCCCTCGACAGATTGGGCCGTCATAATGAAAAACTGTTTTTT	CASSLDRLGRHNEKLFF
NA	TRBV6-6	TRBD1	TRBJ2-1	TGTGCCAGCAGTTATTCCGACAGGGGCAATGAGCAGTTCTTC	CASSYSDRGNEQFF
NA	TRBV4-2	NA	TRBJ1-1	TGTGCCAGCAGCCAAGCCGGGCAGATGAACACTGAAGCTTTCTTT	CASSQAGQMNTEAFF
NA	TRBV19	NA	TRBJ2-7	TGTGCCAGTAGTATACTACTAACAGGTTCCCCCTACGAGCAGTACTTC	CASSILLTGSPYEQYF
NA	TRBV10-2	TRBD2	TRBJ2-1	TGCGCCAGCAGTGGCTGGGACTATTACAATGAGCAGTTCTTC	CASSGWDYYNEQFF
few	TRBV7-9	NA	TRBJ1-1	TGTGCCAGCAACAGGGAGCTCACTGAAGCTTTCTTT	CASNRELTEAFF
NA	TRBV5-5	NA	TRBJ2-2	TGTGCCAGCAGCCCTCCCTGGGTGGCCAGATCATACACCGGGGAGCTGTTTTTT	CASSPPWVARSYTGELFF
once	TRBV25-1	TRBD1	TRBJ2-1	TGTGCCACCGCGACAGGGCCCTCCAATGAGCAGTTCTTC	CATATGPSNEQFF
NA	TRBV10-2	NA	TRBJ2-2	TGCGCCAGCAGTGTGGAGGAGTCGAACACCGGGGAGCTGTTTTTT	CASSVEESNTGELFF
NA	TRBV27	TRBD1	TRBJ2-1	TGTGCCAGCAGTCCTACAGGGGTCGGCAATGAGCAGTTCTTC	CASSPTGVGNEQFF
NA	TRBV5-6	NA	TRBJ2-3	TGTGCCAGCAGCTCGGGTTCGCGGGGTACAGATACGCAGTATTTT	CASSSGSRGTDTQYF